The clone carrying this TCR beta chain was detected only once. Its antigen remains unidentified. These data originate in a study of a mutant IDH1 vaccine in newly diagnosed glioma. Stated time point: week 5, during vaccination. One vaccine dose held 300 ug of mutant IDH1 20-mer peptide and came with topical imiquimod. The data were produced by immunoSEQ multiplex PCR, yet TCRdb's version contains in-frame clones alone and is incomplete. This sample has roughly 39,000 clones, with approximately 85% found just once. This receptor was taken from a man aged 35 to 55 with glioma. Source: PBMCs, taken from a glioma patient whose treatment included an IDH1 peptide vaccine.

DNA for the CDR3: TGTGCCAGCGGCGTTGGTGGCAATCAGCCCCAGCATTTT. Amino acids: CASGVGGNQPQHF. The chain couples TRBV7-6 to TRBJ1-5; D call uncertain. Germline-derived CDR1 and CDR2 are SGHVS and FNYEAQ. CDR3 length equals 13 residues. The V end was cut by 8 bases, the J end by 2 bases, with 10 bases between. Looking up the rest from reference TRBV7-6 and TRBJ1-5 gives the full variable domain: GAGVSQSPRYKVTKRGQDVALRCDPISGHVSLYWYRQALGQGPEFLTYFNYEAQQDKSGLPNDRFSAERPEGSISTLTIQRTEQRDSAMYRCASGVGGNQPQHFGDGTRLSIL.